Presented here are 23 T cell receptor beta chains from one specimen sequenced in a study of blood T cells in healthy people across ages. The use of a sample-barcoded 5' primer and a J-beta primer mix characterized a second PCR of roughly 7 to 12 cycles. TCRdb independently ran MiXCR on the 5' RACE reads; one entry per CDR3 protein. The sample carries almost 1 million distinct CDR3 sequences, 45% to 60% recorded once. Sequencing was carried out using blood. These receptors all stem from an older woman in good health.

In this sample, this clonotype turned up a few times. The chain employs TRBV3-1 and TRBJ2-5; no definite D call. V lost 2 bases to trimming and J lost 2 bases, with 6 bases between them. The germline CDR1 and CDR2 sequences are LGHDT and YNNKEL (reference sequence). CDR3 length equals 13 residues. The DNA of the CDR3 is TGTGCCAGCAGCCAAACCGGGCAAGAGACCCAGTACTTC. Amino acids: CASSQTGQETQYF.

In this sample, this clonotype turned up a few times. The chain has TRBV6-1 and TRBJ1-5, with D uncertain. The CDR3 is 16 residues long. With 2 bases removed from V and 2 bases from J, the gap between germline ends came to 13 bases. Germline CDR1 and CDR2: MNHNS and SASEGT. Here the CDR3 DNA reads TGTGCCAGCAGTGAAAATTTGTCCTGGCGCAATCAGCCCCAGCATTTT. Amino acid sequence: CASSENLSWRNQPQHF.

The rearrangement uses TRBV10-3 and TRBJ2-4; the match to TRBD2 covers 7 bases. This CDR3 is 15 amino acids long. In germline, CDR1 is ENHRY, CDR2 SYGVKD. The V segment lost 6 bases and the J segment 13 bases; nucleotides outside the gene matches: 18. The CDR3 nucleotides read TGTGCCATCAGGGAACGTGCGGGGGACCTACGAGAGCAGTACTTC. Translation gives CAIRERAGDLREQYF.

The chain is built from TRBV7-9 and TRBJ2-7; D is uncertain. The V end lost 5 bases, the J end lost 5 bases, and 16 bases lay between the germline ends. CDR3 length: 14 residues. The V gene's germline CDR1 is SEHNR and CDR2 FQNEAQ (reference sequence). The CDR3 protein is CASSRDWALNEQYF. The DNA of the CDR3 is TGTGCCAGCAGCCGCGACTGGGCCCTCAACGAGCAGTACTTC. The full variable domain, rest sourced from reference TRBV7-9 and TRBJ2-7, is DTGVSQNPRHKITKRGQNVTFRCDPISEHNRLYWYRQTLGQGPEFLTYFQNEAQLEKSRLLSDRFSAERPKGSFSTLEIQRTEQGDSAMYLCASSRDWALNEQYFGPGTRLTVT.

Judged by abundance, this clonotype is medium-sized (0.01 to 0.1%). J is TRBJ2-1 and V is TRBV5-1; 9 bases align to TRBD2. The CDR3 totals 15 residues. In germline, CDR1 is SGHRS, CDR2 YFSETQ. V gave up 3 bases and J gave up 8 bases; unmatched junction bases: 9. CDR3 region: CASSSGTSRVDEQFF. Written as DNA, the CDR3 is TGCGCCAGCAGCTCCGGGACTAGCAGGGTCGATGAGCAGTTCTTC.

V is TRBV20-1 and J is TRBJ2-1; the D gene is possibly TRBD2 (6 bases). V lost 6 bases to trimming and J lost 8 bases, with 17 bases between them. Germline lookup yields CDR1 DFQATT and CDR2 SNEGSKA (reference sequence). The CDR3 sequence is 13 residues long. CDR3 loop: CSASGGIIDEQFF. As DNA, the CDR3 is TGCAGTGCCTCTGGCGGGATAATCGATGAGCAGTTCTTC.

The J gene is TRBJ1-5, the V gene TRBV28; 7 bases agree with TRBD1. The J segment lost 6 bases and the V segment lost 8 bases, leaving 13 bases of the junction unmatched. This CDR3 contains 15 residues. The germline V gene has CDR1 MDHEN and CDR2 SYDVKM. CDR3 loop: CASRGRQGEGQPQHF. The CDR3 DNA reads TGTGCCAGCCGAGGGCGACAGGGCGAGGGTCAGCCCCAGCATTTT.

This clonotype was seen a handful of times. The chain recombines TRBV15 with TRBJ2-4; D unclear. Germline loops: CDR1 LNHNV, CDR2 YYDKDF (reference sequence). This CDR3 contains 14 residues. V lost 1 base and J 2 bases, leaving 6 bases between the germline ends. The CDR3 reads CATSRGSPKNIQYF. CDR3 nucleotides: TGTGCCACCAGCAGAGGAAGTCCCAAAAACATTCAGTACTTC.

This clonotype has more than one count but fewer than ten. For the CDR3, the DNA is TGTGCCAGCAGCGCGATTAGCGGTCGGCAAGAGACCCAGTACTTC. The encoded protein is CASSAISGRQETQYF. The rearrangement uses TRBV9 and TRBJ2-5; TRBD2 might be the D (6 bases). This CDR3 is built from 15 residues. Trimming shortened V by 3 bases and J by 2 bases, and 14 bases separated the two germline ends. Germline V CDR1 and CDR2: SGDLS, YYNGEE.

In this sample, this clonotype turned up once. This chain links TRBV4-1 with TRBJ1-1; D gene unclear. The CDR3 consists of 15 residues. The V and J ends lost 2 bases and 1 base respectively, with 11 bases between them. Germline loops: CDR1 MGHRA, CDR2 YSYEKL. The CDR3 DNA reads TGCGCCAGCAGCCAATTAGGCCTCCAGAACACTGAAGCTTTCTTT. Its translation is CASSQLGLQNTEAFF.

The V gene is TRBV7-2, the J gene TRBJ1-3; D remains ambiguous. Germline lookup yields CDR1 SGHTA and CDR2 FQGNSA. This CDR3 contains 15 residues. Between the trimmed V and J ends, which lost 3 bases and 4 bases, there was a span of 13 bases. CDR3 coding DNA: TGTGCCAGCAGCTTGGTGGGAACGGGAGGAAACACCATATATTTT. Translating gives CASSLVGTGGNTIYF.

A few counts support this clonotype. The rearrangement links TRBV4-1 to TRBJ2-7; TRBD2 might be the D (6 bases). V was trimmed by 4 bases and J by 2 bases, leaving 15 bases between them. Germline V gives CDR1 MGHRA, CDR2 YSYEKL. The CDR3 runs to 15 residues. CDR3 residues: CASSLEPAGTYEQYF. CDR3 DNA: TGCGCCAGCAGCCTTGAGCCCGCGGGAACCTACGAGCAGTACTTC.

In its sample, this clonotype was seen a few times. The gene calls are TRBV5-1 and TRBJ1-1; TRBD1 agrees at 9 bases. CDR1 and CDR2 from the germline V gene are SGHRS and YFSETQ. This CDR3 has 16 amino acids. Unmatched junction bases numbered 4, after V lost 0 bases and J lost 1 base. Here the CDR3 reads CASSLDRGLTNTEAFF. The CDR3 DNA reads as TGCGCCAGCAGCTTGGACAGGGGGCTTACGAACACTGAAGCTTTCTTT.

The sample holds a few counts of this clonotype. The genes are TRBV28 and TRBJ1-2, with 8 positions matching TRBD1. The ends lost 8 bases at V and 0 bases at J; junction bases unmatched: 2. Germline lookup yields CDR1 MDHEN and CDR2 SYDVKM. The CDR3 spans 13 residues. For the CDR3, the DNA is TGTGCCAGCCGACAGGGGACTAACTATGGCTACACCTTC. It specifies CASRQGTNYGYTF.

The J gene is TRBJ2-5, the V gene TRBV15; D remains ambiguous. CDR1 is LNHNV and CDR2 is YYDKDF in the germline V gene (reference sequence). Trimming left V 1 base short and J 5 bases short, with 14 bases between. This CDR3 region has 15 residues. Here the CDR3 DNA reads TGTGCCACCAGCAGAGGCCGGACCGAATCTGAGACCCAGTACTTC. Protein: CATSRGRTESETQYF.

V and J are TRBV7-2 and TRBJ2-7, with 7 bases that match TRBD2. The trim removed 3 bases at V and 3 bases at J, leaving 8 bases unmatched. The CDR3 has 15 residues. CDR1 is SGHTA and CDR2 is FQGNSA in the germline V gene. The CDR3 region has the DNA TGTGCCAGCAGCTTCGGCGGACCGGGGGGCTACGAGCAGTACTTC. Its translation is CASSFGGPGGYEQYF.

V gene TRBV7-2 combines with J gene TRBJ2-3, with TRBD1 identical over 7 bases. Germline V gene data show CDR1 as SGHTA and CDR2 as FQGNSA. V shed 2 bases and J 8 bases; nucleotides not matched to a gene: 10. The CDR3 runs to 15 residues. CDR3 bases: TGTGCCAGCAGCTTAAGGGACAGTAATGAGGGTACGCAGTATTTT. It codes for CASSLRDSNEGTQYF.

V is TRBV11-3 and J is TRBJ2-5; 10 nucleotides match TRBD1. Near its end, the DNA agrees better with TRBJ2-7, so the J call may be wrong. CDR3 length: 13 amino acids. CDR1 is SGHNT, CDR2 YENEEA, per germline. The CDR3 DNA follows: TGTGCCAGCAGCCGGGGGACAGGGGACGAGCAGTACTTC. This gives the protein CASSRGTGDEQYF.

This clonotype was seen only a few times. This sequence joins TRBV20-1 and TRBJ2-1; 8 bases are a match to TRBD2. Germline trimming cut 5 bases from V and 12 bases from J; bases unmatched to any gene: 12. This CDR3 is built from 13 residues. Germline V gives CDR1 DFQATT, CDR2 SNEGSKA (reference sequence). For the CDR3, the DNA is TGCAGTGCTCATAGCGGGACGGCTCTGGGGCAGTTCTTC. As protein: CSAHSGTALGQFF.

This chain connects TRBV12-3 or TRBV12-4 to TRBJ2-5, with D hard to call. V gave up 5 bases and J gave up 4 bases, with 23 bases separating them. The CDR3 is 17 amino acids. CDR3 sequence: CASSPSSALSYLETQYF. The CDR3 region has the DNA TGTGCCAGCAGTCCCTCTTCGGCGCTATCGTACCTAGAGACCCAGTACTTC.

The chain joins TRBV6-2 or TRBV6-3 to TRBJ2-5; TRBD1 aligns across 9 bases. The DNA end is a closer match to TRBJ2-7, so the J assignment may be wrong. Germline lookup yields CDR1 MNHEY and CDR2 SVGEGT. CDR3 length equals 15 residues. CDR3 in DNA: TGTGCCAGCAGTTATGTGGGACAGGGCGTCCACGAGCAGTACTTC. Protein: CASSYVGQGVHEQYF.

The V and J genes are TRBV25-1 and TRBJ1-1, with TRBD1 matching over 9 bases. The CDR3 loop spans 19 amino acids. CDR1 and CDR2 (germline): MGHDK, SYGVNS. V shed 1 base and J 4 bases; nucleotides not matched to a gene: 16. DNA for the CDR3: TGTGCCAGCAGTGAATGGGGTAGGGGGACAGGGACGGGGAGCACTGAAGCTTTCTTT. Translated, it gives CASSEWGRGTGTGSTEAFF.

The CDR3 loop is CASSPTGTGIDEQFF. In DNA form, the CDR3 reads TGTGCCAGCAGTCCCACAGGGACAGGGATTGATGAGCAGTTCTTC. The gene calls are TRBV6-5 and TRBJ2-1; 9 positions match TRBD1. Trimming removed 5 bases from V and 8 bases from J; junction bases left unmatched: 10. Germline lookup yields CDR1 MNHEY and CDR2 SVGAGI. This CDR3 has 15 residues.